This TCR beta chain stems from a study of T cell responses to AZD1222 COVID-19 vaccine. The study's findings and limits: Clonal diversity was possibly underestimated; the donors were predominantly white British and more often female.

Measured with immunoSEQ multiplex PCR; TCRdb has only the in-frame clones, and not every one. The sample comprises roughly 130,000 clones, 80% to 90% of which are singletons, and roughly 1.6% rests with the top ten. The trim removed 0 bases at V and 4 bases at J, leaving 3 bases unmatched. Looked up from germline, CDR1 is SGHNT and CDR2 is YYREEE (reference sequence). The CDR3 length is 16 residues. With regard to this clone: Its specificity is unknown.

The material sequenced was peripheral blood, taken on day 0 of AZD1222 vaccination. The receptor comes from an adult in good health. This chain uses TRBV5-4 with TRBJ1-3; TRBD1 matches 11 bases. CDR3 in DNA: TGTGCCAGCAGCTTGGCCGGGACAGGGGGGGGAAACACCATATATTTT. Translating gives CASSLAGTGGGNTIYF.